The source of this T cell receptor beta chain is a study of monozygotic twins with inflammatory bowel disease (dated by TCRdb to between 2019 and 2020). About the study as a whole: In total, approximately 28 monozygotic twin pairs made up the full study: 19 Danish pairs, all IBD-discordant, plus nine German pairs, of which four were IBD-concordant and five were IBD-discordant. Within discordant pairs, disease-associated traits were sought mainly by comparing IBD patients with their genetically identical healthy co-twins. Each individual had, on average, about 151 000 unique TCRalpha sequences and 181 000 unique TCRbeta sequences available for analysis.

About this clonotype: No antigen is known for it.

The germline V gene (reference sequence) gives CDR1 as PRHDT and CDR2 as FYEKMQ. The CDR3 runs 13 residues from the cysteine to the phenylalanine. The DNA sequence is not available. The full study reports these points: Because patients were on differing immunosuppressive treatments, the repertoires may have picked up extra background noise and inter-individual variability. Compared with healthy twins, IBD patients had fewer clonotypes in common with other individuals, a difference most pronounced in patients showing signs of disease activity. The results gave no support for a single strong signal or clonotype linked to IBD. A decrease in TCRbeta repertoire diversity, as measured by inverse Simpson index, was observed in IBD patients compared with their healthy co-twins. Repertoire similarity did not differ between concordant and discordant twins, possibly due to limited statistical power. Distinction between different T cell subtypes could not be achieved in the analysis.

Library preparation used 5' RACE. For each TCR library, 3,000 to 3,500 ng of total RNA was used. For each sample, cDNA synthesis was carried out in eight separate reactions using SMARTScribe reverse transcriptase. During cDNA synthesis, template switching was used to introduce unique molecular identifiers that contained a 6-nucleotide sample barcode. TCRalpha and TCRbeta cDNA was amplified by two nested PCRs of roughly 16 and 10 cycles, with bead purification after each PCR. Before amplification, the cDNA was treated with uracil DNA-glycosylase and purified using the QIAquick PCR purification kit. The second PCR added Illumina TruSeq-compatible adapters along with sample-specific barcodes. Library quality and concentration were checked on TapeStation and Qubit, and libraries were pooled at roughly 5.1 ng each. Sequencing of pooled libraries was carried out on an Illumina HiSeq2500 single-index Rapid Run using 2 x 100 bp reads and custom sequencing primers. The paper's processing steps were these. MiGEC version 1.2.6 was used for UMI-based consensus assembly, which corrected PCR and sequencing errors. MiXCR version 2.1.1 was used to carry out V(D)J alignment, clonotype assembly and CDR3 extraction. To normalise gene usage, clonotype sharing and MAIT/NKT TCR abundance, the top 1000, 10 000 and 20 000 clonotypes in each sample were analysed. After downsampling to 27 000 UMIs, diversity was calculated as the inverse Simpson index using the vegan R package. Paired Mann-Whitney U tests were applied to discordant twin pairs, with Benjamini-Hochberg correction for multiple testing. TCRdb reprocessed the reads; each CDR3 protein sequence makes one entry, and DNA is unavailable. The V and J calls and clone size come from TCRdb's table, not from the authors' own analysis. The table held for this sample gives 88,000 or so distinct CDR3 sequences. The biggest ten clones account for just under 7.5% of the sample.

From each donor, a 2.5 ml peripheral blood sample was collected into PAXgene tubes and kept at -80 degrees C. Without T cell sorting, total RNA was isolated from whole blood using the PAXgene blood miRNA kit on an automated QIAcube. Peripheral blood from monozygotic twin pairs who were concordant or discordant for inflammatory bowel disease underwent deep TCRalpha and TCRbeta repertoire profiling using unique molecular barcoding. Smoking habits were recorded for all twin pairs, with individuals classified as current, former or never smokers. The V and J segments used are TRBV13 and TRBJ1-1; TCRdb proposes TRBD1, but this gene call is untestable without DNA. The clonotype comes from a human donor with ulcerative colitis or Crohn's disease, or a healthy co-twin of an affected twin (not recorded which). Sequenced sample: blood. For the CDR3, the sequence is CASSPSQGTEAFF. Outside the CDR3, residues come from the reference TRBV13 and TRBJ1-1 proteins, so the full variable domain is: AAGVIQSPRHLIKEKRETATLKCYPIPRHDTVYWYQQGPGQDPQFLISFYEKMQSDKGSIPDRFSAQQFSDYHSELNMSSLELGDSALYFCASSPSQGTEAFFGQGTRLTVV.